This T cell receptor (beta chain) was recorded in a study of molecular identifiers for immune sequencing clone quantification. Sequencing libraries of naive CD8 cells derived from roughly 20,000 to 1,000,000 sorted cells with 10%, 30% or 50% RNA. Naive CD8 T cells underwent sorting with the CD8+CD4-CCR7+CD45RA+ definition. The CDR3 length is 13 residues. The germline CDR1 and CDR2 sequences are SEHNR and FQNEAQ (reference sequence). Deletions cut 3 bases from V and 7 bases from J, with 13 bases between. TCRdb re-derived calls from the PCR reads in MiXCR, one entry per CDR3 protein. The table includes about 320,000 distinct CDR3 sequences, over 20% detected once. This clonotype was seen many times.

This sequence originates from a human donor in good health. Some libraries in this study had Jurkat cell RNA spiked in. V is TRBV7-9 and J is TRBJ2-7; D unresolved. Sequences were obtained from naive CD8+ T cells from blood, with Jurkat cell RNA spiked in. Subset noted: FACS-sorted CD8+CD4-CCR7+CD45RA+ naive T cells. The CDR3 DNA sequence: TGTGCCAGCAGCTTGGGTCATCGTGGAGAGCAGTACTTC. Its translation is CASSLGHRGEQYF.